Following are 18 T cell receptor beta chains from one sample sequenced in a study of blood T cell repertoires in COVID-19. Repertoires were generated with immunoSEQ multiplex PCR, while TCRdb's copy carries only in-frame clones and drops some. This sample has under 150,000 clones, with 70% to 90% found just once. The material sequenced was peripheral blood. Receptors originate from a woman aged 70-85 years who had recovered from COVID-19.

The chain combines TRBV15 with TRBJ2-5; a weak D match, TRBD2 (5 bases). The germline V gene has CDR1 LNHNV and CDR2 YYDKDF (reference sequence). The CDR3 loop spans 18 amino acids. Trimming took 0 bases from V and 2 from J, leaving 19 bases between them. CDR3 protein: CATSRDQNRRLRQETQYF. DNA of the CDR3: TGTGCCACCAGCAGAGATCAGAATAGGAGGCTCAGACAAGAGACCCAGTACTTC.

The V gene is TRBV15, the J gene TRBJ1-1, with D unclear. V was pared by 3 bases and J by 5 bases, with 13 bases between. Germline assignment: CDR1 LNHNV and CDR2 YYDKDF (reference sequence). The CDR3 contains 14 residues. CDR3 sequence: CATSRASRGTEAFF. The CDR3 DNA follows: TGTGCCACCAGCAGGGCCTCCCGCGGGACTGAAGCTTTCTTT.

The CDR3 sequence: CASSLGGEKLFF. The CDR3 coding sequence is TGTGCCAGCAGCTTAGGAGGAGAAAAACTGTTTTTT. V gene TRBV7-4 combines with J gene TRBJ1-4, with unresolved D. The CDR3 consists of 12 residues. V was cut by 1 base and J by 8 bases, with 5 bases left in between. Per the germline V gene, CDR1 is SGHVT and CDR2 is SQSDAQ.

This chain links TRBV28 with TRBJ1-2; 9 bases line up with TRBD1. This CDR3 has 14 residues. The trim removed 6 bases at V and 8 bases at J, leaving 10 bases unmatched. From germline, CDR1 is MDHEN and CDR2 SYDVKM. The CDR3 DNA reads TGTGCCAGCAGCTACAGGGGGCCCCTGGGGGGCTACACCTTC. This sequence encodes CASSYRGPLGGYTF.

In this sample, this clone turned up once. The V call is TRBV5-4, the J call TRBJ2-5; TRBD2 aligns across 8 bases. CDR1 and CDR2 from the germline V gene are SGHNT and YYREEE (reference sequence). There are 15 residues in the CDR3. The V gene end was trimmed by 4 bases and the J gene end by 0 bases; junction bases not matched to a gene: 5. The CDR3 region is CASSVPGGYQETQYF. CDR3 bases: TGTGCCAGCAGCGTGCCGGGGGGGTACCAAGAGACCCAGTACTTC. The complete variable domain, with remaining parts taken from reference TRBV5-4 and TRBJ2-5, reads ETGVTQSPTHLIKTRGQQVTLRCSSQSGHNTVSWYQQALGQGPQFIFQYYREEENGRGNFPPRFSGLQFPNYSSELNVNALELDDSALYLCASSVPGGYQETQYFGPGTRLLVL.

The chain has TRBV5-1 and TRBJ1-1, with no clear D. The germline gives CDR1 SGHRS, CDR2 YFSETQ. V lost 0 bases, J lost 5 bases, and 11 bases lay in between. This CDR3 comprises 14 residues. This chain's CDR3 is CASSLGSGRTEAFF. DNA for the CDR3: TGCGCCAGCAGCTTGGGGTCGGGGAGGACTGAAGCTTTCTTT.

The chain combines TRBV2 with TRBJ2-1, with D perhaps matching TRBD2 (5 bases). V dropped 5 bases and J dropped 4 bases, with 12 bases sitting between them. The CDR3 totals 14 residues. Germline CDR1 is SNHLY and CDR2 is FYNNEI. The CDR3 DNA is TGTGCCAGCAGTCCCATAGAGCGGTACAATGAGCAGTTCTTC. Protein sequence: CASSPIERYNEQFF.

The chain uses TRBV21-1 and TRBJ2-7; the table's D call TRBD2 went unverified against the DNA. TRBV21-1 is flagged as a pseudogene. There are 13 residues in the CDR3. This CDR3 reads CASSKAGGSEQYF. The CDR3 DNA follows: TGTGCCAGCAGCAAAGCGGGGGGATCCGAGCAGTACTTC.

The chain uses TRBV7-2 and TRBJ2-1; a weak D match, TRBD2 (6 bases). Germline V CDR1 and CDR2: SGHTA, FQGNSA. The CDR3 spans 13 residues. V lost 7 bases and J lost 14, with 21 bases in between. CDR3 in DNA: TGTGCCAGCACCCGCTACGAGGGGACTCCGAAGTTCTTC. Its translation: CASTRYEGTPKFF.

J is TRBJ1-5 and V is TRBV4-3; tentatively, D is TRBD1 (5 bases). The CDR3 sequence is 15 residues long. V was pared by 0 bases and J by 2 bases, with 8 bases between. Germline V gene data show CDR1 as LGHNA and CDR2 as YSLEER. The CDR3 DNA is TGCGCCAGCAGCCAAGATGGGGCTGGCAATCAGCCCCAGCATTTT. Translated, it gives CASSQDGAGNQPQHF.

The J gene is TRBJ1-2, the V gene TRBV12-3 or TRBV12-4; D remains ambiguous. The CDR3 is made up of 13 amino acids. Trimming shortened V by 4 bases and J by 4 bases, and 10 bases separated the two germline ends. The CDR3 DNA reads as TGTGCCAGCAGTTCCAACAGAGTCTATGGCTACACCTTC. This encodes CASSSNRVYGYTF.

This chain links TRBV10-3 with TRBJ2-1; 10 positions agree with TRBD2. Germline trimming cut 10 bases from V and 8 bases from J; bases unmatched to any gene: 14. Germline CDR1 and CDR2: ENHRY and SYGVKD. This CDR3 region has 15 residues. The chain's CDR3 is CATLGVAGGGDEQFF. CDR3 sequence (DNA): TGTGCCACCCTGGGGGTAGCGGGGGGCGGCGATGAGCAGTTCTTC.

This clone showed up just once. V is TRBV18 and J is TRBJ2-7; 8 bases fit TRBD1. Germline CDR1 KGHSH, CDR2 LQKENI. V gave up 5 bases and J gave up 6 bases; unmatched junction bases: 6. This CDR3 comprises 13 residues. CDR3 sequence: CASSTGTGLEQYF. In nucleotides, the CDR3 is TGTGCCAGCTCAACCGGGACAGGACTCGAGCAGTACTTC.

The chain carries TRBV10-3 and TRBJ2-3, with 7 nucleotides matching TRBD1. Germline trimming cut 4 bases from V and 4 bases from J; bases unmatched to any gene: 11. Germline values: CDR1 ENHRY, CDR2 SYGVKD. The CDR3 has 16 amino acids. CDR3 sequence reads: CAISVPRTGTSDTQYF. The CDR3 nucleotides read TGTGCCATCAGTGTCCCCCGGACAGGAACCTCAGATACGCAGTATTTT.

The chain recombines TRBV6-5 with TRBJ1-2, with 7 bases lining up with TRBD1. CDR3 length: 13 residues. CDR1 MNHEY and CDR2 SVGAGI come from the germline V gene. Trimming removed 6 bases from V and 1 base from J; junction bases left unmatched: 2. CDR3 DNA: TGTGCCAGCAGACGGGACAGTAACTATGGCTACACCTTC. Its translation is CASRRDSNYGYTF.

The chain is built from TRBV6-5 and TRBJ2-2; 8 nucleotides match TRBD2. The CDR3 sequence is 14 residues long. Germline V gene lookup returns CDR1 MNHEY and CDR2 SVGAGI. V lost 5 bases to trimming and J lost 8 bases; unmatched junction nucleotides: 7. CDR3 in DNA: TGTGCCAGCAGTACCCGGACTAGCCGAGGGGAGCTGTTTTTT. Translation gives CASSTRTSRGELFF.

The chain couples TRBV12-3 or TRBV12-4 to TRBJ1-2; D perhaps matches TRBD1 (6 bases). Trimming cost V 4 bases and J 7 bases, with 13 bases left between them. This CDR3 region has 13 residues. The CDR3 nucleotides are TGTGCCAGCAGTTCTACAGGGAGCAGTGGCTACACCTTC. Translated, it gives CASSSTGSSGYTF.

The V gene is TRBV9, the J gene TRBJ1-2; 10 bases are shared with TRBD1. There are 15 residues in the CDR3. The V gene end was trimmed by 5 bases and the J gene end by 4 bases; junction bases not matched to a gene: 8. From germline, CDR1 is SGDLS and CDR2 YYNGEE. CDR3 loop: CASRAGTGAFYGYTF. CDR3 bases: TGTGCCAGCAGAGCCGGGACAGGGGCGTTCTATGGCTACACCTTC.